The 4 T cell receptor beta chains presented below share a single source sample, sequenced in a study of T cells in Graves' hyperthyroidism and ophthalmopathy. Authors of the study amplified TCR beta CDR3 regions from RNA transcripts. Using the HTBI primer set, a first-round RT-PCR was run on the TCR CDR3. Each CDR3 protein gets one entry after TCRdb re-called the multiplex PCR reads with MiXCR. The sample consists of approximately 640,000 distinct CDR3 sequences, roughly 17% of them appearing once. The sample consisted of blood. Receptors were obtained from a man aged 50-59 years with Graves' hyperthyroidism.

Remarks on this clonotype: It may be a read error: a sequence one base away is much more abundant. The chain links TRBV20-1 to TRBJ2-7, with a weak D call TRBD2 (5 bases). Germline CDR1 reads DFQATT; CDR2 reads SNEGSKA (reference sequence). The length of the CDR3 is 13 residues. The ends were cut back, 1 base at V and 7 bases at J, with 14 bases in the middle. CDR3 coding DNA: TGCAGTGCTAGAGTAGCGACCTACAATGAGCAGTACTTC. It specifies CSARVATYNEQYF.

This clonotype was counted at least ten times. The gene calls are TRBV5-1 and TRBJ2-1; TRBD2 might be the D (6 bases). Deletions cut 4 bases from V and 6 bases from J, with 20 bases between. The CDR3 length is 16 residues. Germline V lookup: CDR1 SGHRS, CDR2 YFSETQ. The CDR3 sequence is CASSPEGGEIFNEQFF. The CDR3 DNA reads as TGCGCCAGCAGCCCCGAGGGCGGGGAAATATTCAATGAGCAGTTCTTC.

On this clonotype: The junction shows a germline mismatch at one end, possibly a read error. The V gene is TRBV5-5, the J gene TRBJ2-3, with D unresolved. Germline V gene data show CDR1 as SGHKS and CDR2 as YYEKEE (reference sequence). This CDR3 spans 18 amino acids. The CDR3: CASSQDTSRVVSTDTQYF. The CDR3 DNA is TGCGCCAGCAGCCAAGATACGAGTAGAGTAGTCAGCACAGATACGCAGTATTTT.

Details on this clonotype: A junction boundary mismatches the germline segment, possibly from a read error. The chain carries TRBV12-3 or TRBV12-4 and TRBJ1-1; D is unclear. The length of the CDR3 is 13 residues. The CDR3 DNA follows: TGTGCCAGCAGCCCTTCTATGAACACTGAAGATTTCTTT. Protein sequence: CASSPSMNTEDFF.